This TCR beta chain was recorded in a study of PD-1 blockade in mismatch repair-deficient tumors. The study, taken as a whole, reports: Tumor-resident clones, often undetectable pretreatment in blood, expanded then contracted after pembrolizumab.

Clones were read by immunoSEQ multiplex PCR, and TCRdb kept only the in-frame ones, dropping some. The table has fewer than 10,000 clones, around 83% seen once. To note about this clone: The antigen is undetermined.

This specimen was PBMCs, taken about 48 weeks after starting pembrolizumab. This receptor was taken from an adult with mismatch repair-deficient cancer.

CDR3 amino acids: CASSIGQNTEAFF. In nucleotides, the CDR3 is TGTGCCAGTAGTATAGGGCAGAACACTGAAGCTTTCTTT. The chain joins TRBV19 to TRBJ1-1; D gene uncertain. CDR1 LNHDA and CDR2 SQIVND come from the germline V gene (reference sequence). The V end lost 1 base, the J end lost 1 base, and 4 bases lay between the germline ends. This CDR3 is built from 13 residues.